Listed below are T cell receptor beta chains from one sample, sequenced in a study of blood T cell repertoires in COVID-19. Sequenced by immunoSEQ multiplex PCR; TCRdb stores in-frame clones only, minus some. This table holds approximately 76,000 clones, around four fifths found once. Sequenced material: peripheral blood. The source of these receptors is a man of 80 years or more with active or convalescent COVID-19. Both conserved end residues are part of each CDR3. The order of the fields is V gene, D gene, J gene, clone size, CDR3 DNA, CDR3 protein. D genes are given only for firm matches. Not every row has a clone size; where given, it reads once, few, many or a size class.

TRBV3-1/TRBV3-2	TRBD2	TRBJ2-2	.	TGTGCCAGCAGCCAAGGACTAGCGGGAGAAGCCGGGGAGCTGTTTTTT	CASSQGLAGEAGELFF
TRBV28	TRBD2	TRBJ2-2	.	TGTGCCAGCACCCCCCTTCGGGTAGCGGGGGCGAACACCGGGGAGCTGTTTTTT	CASTPLRVAGANTGELFF
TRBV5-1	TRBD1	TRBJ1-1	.	TGCGCCAGCAGCGTAACAGGGGCGTCGAACACTGAAGCTTTCTTT	CASSVTGASNTEAFF
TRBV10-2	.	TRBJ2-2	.	TGCGCCAGCACCCCCTTCCCCGGGGAGCTGTTTTTT	CASTPFPGELFF
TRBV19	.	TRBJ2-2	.	TGTGCCAGTACCCCCAAGGGCTCTAGCGCCTTCACCGGGGAGCTGTTTTTT	CASTPKGSSAFTGELFF
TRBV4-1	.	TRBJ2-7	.	TGCGCCAGCAGCCTAACCCCCCCCTCGACACTTTCCTACGAGCAGTACTTC	CASSLTPPSTLSYEQYF
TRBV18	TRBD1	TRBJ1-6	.	TGTGCCAGCTCACCACCGACAGGGGGATCACCCCTCCACTTT	CASSPPTGGSPLHF
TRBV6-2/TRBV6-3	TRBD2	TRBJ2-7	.	TGTGCCAGCAGCCCTAGCGGAGGGAGAACTTACGAGCAGTACTTC	CASSPSGGRTYEQYF
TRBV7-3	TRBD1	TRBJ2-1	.	TGTGCCAGCAGCTTAAAATTGGGACAGGGGACCTACAATGAGCAGTTCTTC	CASSLKLGQGTYNEQFF
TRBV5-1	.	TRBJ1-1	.	TGCGCCAGCAGCTTGATCGCATCCCTGGGGGGAAACACTGAAGCTTTCTTT	CASSLIASLGGNTEAFF
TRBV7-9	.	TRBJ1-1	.	TGTGCCAGCAGCCGAGACAGCATGAACACTGAAGCTTTCTTT	CASSRDSMNTEAFF
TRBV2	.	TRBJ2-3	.	TGTGCCAGCAGTGGAGTGCTAGCTAGCACAGATACGCAGTATTTT	CASSGVLASTDTQYF
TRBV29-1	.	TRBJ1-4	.	TGCAGCGTTGATTTTACAGGGCTGGGGGATGAAAAACTGTTTTTT	CSVDFTGLGDEKLFF
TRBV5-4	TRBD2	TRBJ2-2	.	TGTGCCAGCAGCCGAGGACTAGCGGGGACCGGGGAGCTGTTTTTT	CASSRGLAGTGELFF
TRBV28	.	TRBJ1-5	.	TGTGCCAGCAGGGCAGGGGTTCAGCCCCAGCATTTT	CASRAGVQPQHF
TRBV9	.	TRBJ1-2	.	TGTGCCAGGGATCGGGACAACAACTATGGCTACACCTTC	CARDRDNNYGYTF
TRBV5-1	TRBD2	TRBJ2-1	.	TGCGCCAGCAGCTCTCTTAGCGGGGCCTACAATGAGCAGTTCTTC	CASSSLSGAYNEQFF
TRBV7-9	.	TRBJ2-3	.	TGTGCCAGCAGCTTAGGGTACGGGGGCACAGATACGCAGTATTTT	CASSLGYGGTDTQYF
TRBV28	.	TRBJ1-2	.	TGTGCCAGCACCGAGGGCCAGACACGAGGCTACACCTTC	CASTEGQTRGYTF
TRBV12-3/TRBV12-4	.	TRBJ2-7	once	TGTGCCAGCAGACGTACCCTGAGGGAGCAGTACTTC	CASRRTLREQYF
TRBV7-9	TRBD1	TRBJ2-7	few	TGTGCCAGCAGCCGGCGGGGACAGGTTTCTGGCGAGCAGTACTTC	CASSRRGQVSGEQYF
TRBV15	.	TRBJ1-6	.	TGTGCCACCAGCAGAAGAAACCCGGGACAAAATAATTCACCCCTCCACTTT	CATSRRNPGQNNSPLHF
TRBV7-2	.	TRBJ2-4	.	TGTGCCAGCAGCGCCCCGGGGGTAGGCATTCAGTACTTC	CASSAPGVGIQYF
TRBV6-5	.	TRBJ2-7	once	TGTGCCAGCAACCCGGCGGGGTCGGGCGAGCAGTACTTC	CASNPAGSGEQYF
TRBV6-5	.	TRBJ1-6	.	TGTGCCAGCAGTTACTCTGCAGGGGTAAATTCACCCCTCCACTTT	CASSYSAGVNSPLHF
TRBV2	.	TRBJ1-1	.	TGTGCCACTCACGGGGGGGGCACTGAAGCTTTCTTT	CATHGGGTEAFF
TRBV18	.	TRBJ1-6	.	TGTGCCAGCTCACAACATTGGGGGCACGATAATTCACCCCTCCACTTT	CASSQHWGHDNSPLHF
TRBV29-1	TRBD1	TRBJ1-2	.	TGCAGCGTTGAGGGAACAGGGGGAAAGTATGGCTACACCTTC	CSVEGTGGKYGYTF
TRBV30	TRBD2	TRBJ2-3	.	TGTGCCTGGAGCGCAGCGGGGGGGCGCGGAGATACGCAGTATTTT	CAWSAAGGRGDTQYF
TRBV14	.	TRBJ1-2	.	TGTGCCAGCAGCCAAGAAGGCTGGGGACTCTATGGCTACACCTTC	CASSQEGWGLYGYTF
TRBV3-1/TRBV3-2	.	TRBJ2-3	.	TGTGCCAGCAGCCTCGAGACTCTTTGTACGCAGTATTTT	CASSLETLCTQYF
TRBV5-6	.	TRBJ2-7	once	TGTGCCAGCAGCTCCCGAAGGAGCTCCTACGAGCAGTACTTC	CASSSRRSSYEQYF
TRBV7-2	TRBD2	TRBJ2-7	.	TGTGCCAGCAGCTTATTGGGGGGAGGGAGCCACGAGCAGTACTTC	CASSLLGGGSHEQYF
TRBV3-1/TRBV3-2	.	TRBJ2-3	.	TGTGCCAGCAGCCAAGGGCGAGGGCAGTATTTT	CASSQGRGQYF
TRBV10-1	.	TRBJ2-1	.	TGCGCCAGCAGGTATAATACGGGGGGCTCATACAATGAGCAGTTCTTC	CASRYNTGGSYNEQFF
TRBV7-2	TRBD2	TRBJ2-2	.	TGTGCCAGCAGCTTTCTAGCGGGAGGCGCCGGGGAGCTGTTTTTT	CASSFLAGGAGELFF
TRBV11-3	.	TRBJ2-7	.	TGTGCCAGCAGCTCGGAGTCCTACGAGCAGTACTTC	CASSSESYEQYF
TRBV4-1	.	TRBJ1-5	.	TGCGCCAGCAGCCAAGGGACAGTTGGACAGCCCCAGCATTTT	CASSQGTVGQPQHF
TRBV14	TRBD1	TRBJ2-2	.	TGTGCCAGCAAACCGAGGACAGGGGGCTTCGGGGAGCTGTTTTTT	CASKPRTGGFGELFF
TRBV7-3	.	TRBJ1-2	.	TGTGCCAGCAGCTTAACTTCCGGGGGTGGTGGCTACACCTTC	CASSLTSGGGGYTF
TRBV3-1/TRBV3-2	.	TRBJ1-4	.	TGTGCCAGCAGTCTGGACTTTAATGAAAAACTGTTTTTT	CASSLDFNEKLFF
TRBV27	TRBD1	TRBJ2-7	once	TGTGCCAGCACTGGACAGGGCCTCTACCCCTACGAGCAGTACTTC	CASTGQGLYPYEQYF
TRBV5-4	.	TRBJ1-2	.	TGTGCCAGCAGCCCCGACTACCAAAGTAACTATGGCTACACCTTC	CASSPDYQSNYGYTF
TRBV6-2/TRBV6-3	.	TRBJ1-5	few	TGTGCCAGCAGTTACCCAGGTCAGCCCCAGCATTTT	CASSYPGQPQHF
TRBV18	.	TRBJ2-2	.	TGTGCCAGCTCAATACAGGAGAACACCGGGGAGCTGTTTTTT	CASSIQENTGELFF
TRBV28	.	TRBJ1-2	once	TGTGCCAGCAGGAAAGGAGGGGTTTCTTCGAGGGGCTACACCTTC	CASRKGGVSSRGYTF
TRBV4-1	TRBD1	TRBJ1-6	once	TGCGCCAGCAGCCAAGGGGACAGGGAGTCGACACCCCTCCACTTT	CASSQGDRESTPLHF
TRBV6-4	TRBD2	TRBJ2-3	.	TGTGCCAGCAGTCTCAGCGGGAGGGCCTGGGATACGCAGTATTTT	CASSLSGRAWDTQYF
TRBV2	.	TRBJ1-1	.	TGTGCCAGCAATTACAGGGAGAACACTGAAGCTTTCTTT	CASNYRENTEAFF
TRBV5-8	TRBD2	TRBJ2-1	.	TGTGCCAGCAGCCGGACTAGCTCTGGGTACAATGAGCAGTTCTTC	CASSRTSSGYNEQFF
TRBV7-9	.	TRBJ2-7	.	TGTGCCAGCAGCTTACAGGGCATCGAGCAGTACTTC	CASSLQGIEQYF
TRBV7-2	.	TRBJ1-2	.	TGTGCCAGCAGACCGGGAGATTGGGGTGGCTACACCTTC	CASRPGDWGGYTF
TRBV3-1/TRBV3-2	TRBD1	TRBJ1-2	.	TGTGCCAGCAGCCTCCTACTTGGACAGGGAATGAATGGCTACACCTTC	CASSLLLGQGMNGYTF